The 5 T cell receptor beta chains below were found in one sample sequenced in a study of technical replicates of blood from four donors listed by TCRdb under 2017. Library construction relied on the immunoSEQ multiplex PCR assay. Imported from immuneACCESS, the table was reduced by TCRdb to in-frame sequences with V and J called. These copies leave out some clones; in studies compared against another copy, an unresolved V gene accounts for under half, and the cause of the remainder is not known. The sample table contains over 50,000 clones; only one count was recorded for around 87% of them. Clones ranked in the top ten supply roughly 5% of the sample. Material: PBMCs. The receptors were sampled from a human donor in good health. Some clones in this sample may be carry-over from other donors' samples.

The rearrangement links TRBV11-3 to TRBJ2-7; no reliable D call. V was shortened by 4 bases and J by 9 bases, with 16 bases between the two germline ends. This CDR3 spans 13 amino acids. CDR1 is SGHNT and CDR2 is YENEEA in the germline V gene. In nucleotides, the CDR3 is TGTGCCAGCAGCTCACAACCTAACAGTCCGCAGTACTTC. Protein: CASSSQPNSPQYF.

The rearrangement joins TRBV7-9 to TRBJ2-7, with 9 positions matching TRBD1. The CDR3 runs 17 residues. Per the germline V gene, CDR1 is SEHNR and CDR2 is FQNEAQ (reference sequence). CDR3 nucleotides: TGTGCTACAGCAGCCAGTCAAGACAGGGGGAGCTCCTACGAGCAGTACTTC. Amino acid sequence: CATAASQDRGSSYEQYF. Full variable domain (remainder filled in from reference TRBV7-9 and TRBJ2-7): DTGVSQNPRHKITKRGQNVTFRCDPISEHNRLYWYRQTLGQGPEFLTYFQNEAQLEKSRLLSDRFSAERPKGSFSTLEIQRTEQGDSAMYLCATAASQDRGSSYEQYFGPGTRLTVT.

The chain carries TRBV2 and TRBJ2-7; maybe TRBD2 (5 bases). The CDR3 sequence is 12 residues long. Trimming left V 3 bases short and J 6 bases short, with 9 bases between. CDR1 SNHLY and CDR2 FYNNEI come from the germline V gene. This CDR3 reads CASSERLREQYF. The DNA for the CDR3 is TGTGCCAGCAGTGAGAGACTACGCGAGCAGTACTTC.

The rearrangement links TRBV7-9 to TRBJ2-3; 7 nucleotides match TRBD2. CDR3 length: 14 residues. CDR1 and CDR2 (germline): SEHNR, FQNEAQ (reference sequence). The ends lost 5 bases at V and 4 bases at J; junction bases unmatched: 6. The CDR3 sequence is CASSPEGGADTQYF. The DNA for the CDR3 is TGTGCCAGCAGCCCTGAGGGAGGGGCAGATACGCAGTATTTT. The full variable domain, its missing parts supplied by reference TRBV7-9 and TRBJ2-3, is DTGVSQNPRHKITKRGQNVTFRCDPISEHNRLYWYRQTLGQGPEFLTYFQNEAQLEKSRLLSDRFSAERPKGSFSTLEIQRTEQGDSAMYLCASSPEGGADTQYFGPGTRLTVL.

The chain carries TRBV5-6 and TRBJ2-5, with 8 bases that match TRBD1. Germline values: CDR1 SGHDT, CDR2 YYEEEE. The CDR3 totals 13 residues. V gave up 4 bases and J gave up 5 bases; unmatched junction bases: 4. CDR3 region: CASSGTGGETQYF. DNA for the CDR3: TGTGCCAGCAGCGGGACAGGTGGGGAGACCCAGTACTTC.